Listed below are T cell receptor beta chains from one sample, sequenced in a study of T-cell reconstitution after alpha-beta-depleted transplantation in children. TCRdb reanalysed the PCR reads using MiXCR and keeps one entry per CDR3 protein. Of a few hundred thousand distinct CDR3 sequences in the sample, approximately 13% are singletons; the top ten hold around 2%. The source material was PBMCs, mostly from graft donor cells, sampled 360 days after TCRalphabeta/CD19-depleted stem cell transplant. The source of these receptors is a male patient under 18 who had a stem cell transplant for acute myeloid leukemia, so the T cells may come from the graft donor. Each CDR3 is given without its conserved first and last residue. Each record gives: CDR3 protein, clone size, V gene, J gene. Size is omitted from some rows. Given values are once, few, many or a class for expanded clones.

cdr3_aa: SVTLLGRKTEAF; clone_size: many; v_call: TRBV29-1; j_call: TRBJ1-1
cdr3_aa: ASSPPSGRPSYNEQF; clone_size: NA; v_call: TRBV7-9; j_call: TRBJ2-1
cdr3_aa: ATSDYNEQY; clone_size: few; v_call: TRBV24-1; j_call: TRBJ2-7
cdr3_aa: SGGGGGLEEKLF; clone_size: NA; v_call: TRBV29-1; j_call: TRBJ1-4
cdr3_aa: SVETVAGGQETQY; clone_size: few; v_call: TRBV20-1; j_call: TRBJ2-5
cdr3_aa: AISEAGSSYNEQF; clone_size: few; v_call: TRBV10-3; j_call: TRBJ2-1
cdr3_aa: ASSLMLAGSLIVTQY; clone_size: few; v_call: TRBV7-6; j_call: TRBJ2-3
cdr3_aa: ASSQAPGANQETQY; clone_size: few; v_call: TRBV2; j_call: TRBJ2-5
cdr3_aa: ASSPDPYLRYEQY; clone_size: few; v_call: TRBV5-1; j_call: TRBJ2-7
cdr3_aa: ASRSTTGGFQETQY; clone_size: few; v_call: TRBV12-3/TRBV12-4; j_call: TRBJ2-5
cdr3_aa: ASSLSGTSGTDTQY; clone_size: many; v_call: TRBV5-1; j_call: TRBJ2-3
cdr3_aa: SARVIGSGRGGETQY; clone_size: few; v_call: TRBV20-1; j_call: TRBJ2-5
cdr3_aa: ATMPGTNNEQF; clone_size: NA; v_call: TRBV7-2; j_call: TRBJ2-1
cdr3_aa: ASSSYRESEQF; clone_size: NA; v_call: TRBV7-8; j_call: TRBJ2-1
cdr3_aa: ASSLGWGDTQY; clone_size: many; v_call: TRBV5-1; j_call: TRBJ2-3
cdr3_aa: ASSVGSGLVVYEQY; clone_size: few; v_call: TRBV9; j_call: TRBJ2-7
cdr3_aa: ASRRTGGSYEQY; clone_size: many; v_call: TRBV28; j_call: TRBJ2-7
cdr3_aa: ASRRKDSFKGGYEQY; clone_size: many; v_call: TRBV5-1; j_call: TRBJ2-7
cdr3_aa: ASSVTGTSGYEQY; clone_size: NA; v_call: TRBV9; j_call: TRBJ2-7
cdr3_aa: SARVAAGTVSGANVLT; clone_size: many; v_call: TRBV20-1; j_call: TRBJ2-6
cdr3_aa: ASSFIQGAGEKLF; clone_size: many; v_call: TRBV5-1; j_call: TRBJ1-4
cdr3_aa: ASSYSKDGTAYNEQF; clone_size: few; v_call: TRBV6-2/TRBV6-3; j_call: TRBJ2-1
cdr3_aa: ASSTPGLAGGITYEQY; clone_size: few; v_call: TRBV28; j_call: TRBJ2-7
cdr3_aa: ASSKSGSPNNEQF; clone_size: NA; v_call: TRBV11-3; j_call: TRBJ2-1
cdr3_aa: ASTFWDGSVTSSYNEQF; clone_size: NA; v_call: TRBV9; j_call: TRBJ2-1
cdr3_aa: ASSLSQGPQETQY; clone_size: many; v_call: TRBV7-2; j_call: TRBJ2-5
cdr3_aa: ASNAQGEGNTIY; clone_size: few; v_call: TRBV2; j_call: TRBJ1-3
cdr3_aa: ASSSLGGSYNEQF; clone_size: many; v_call: TRBV7-2; j_call: TRBJ2-1
cdr3_aa: SAKDRLDTQY; clone_size: few; v_call: TRBV20-1; j_call: TRBJ2-3
cdr3_aa: ASSLGPGDSPLH; clone_size: NA; v_call: TRBV5-1; j_call: TRBJ1-6
cdr3_aa: ASTRQGQSNTEAF; clone_size: many; v_call: TRBV2; j_call: TRBJ1-1
cdr3_aa: ASSLSKREGVFNEQF; clone_size: NA; v_call: TRBV7-8; j_call: TRBJ2-1
cdr3_aa: ASSQDSVAQETQY; clone_size: NA; v_call: TRBV4-2; j_call: TRBJ2-5
cdr3_aa: ASSWNWGLAVYEQF; clone_size: many; v_call: TRBV12-3/TRBV12-4; j_call: TRBJ2-1
cdr3_aa: ASSDPGLAGGRNTQY; clone_size: NA; v_call: TRBV2; j_call: TRBJ2-3
cdr3_aa: ASSQILAGGQETQY; clone_size: NA; v_call: TRBV4-2; j_call: TRBJ2-5
cdr3_aa: SATLGLAGLSETQY; clone_size: few; v_call: TRBV20-1; j_call: TRBJ2-5
cdr3_aa: ASSYSEVGGYGYT; clone_size: few; v_call: TRBV6-5; j_call: TRBJ1-2
cdr3_aa: ASRLDRAGANVLT; clone_size: many; v_call: TRBV2; j_call: TRBJ2-6
cdr3_aa: ASSRGPLSYEQY; clone_size: NA; v_call: TRBV18; j_call: TRBJ2-7
cdr3_aa: ASSADRGHYGYT; clone_size: many; v_call: TRBV3-1; j_call: TRBJ1-2
cdr3_aa: ASSQEWGRENYGYT; clone_size: few; v_call: TRBV4-3; j_call: TRBJ1-2
cdr3_aa: ASSLGQGGTGANVLT; clone_size: NA; v_call: TRBV11-3; j_call: TRBJ2-6
cdr3_aa: SVEQTSGRGNTWELF; clone_size: NA; v_call: TRBV29-1; j_call: TRBJ2-2
cdr3_aa: ASSLVLADGTDTQY; clone_size: NA; v_call: TRBV28; j_call: TRBJ2-3
cdr3_aa: ASSQGADEQF; clone_size: many; v_call: TRBV27; j_call: TRBJ2-1
cdr3_aa: ASSPRWGSKNIEY; clone_size: NA; v_call: TRBV28; j_call: TRBJ2-4